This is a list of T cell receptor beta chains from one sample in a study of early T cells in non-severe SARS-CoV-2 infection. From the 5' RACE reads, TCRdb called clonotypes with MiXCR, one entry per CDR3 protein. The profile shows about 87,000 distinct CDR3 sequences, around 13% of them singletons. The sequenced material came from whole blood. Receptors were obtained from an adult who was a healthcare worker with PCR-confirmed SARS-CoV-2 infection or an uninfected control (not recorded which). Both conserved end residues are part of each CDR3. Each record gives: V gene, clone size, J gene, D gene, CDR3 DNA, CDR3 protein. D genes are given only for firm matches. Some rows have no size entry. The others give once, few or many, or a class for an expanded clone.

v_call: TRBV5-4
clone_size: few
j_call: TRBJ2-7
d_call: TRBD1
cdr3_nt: TGTGCCAGCAGCCCGGCGGGTCGGACAGGAGGATACGAGCAGTACTTC
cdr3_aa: CASSPAGRTGGYEQYF

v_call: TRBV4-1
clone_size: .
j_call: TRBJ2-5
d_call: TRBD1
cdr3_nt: TGCGCCAGCAGCAGGGGACAGAATACGATCCAAGAGACCCAGTACTTC
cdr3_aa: CASSRGQNTIQETQYF

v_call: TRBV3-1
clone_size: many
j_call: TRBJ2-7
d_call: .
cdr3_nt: TGTGCCAGCAGCCCCCAGGGTGACGAGCAGTACTTC
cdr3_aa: CASSPQGDEQYF

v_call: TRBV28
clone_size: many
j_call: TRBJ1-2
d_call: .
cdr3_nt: TGTGCCAGCAGTTTCGGAGGTTATGGCTACACCTTC
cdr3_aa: CASSFGGYGYTF

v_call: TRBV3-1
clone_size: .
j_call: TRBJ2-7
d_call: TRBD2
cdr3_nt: TGTGCCAGCAGCCACGGGACTAGCGGGGCCTACGAGCAGTACTTC
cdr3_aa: CASSHGTSGAYEQYF

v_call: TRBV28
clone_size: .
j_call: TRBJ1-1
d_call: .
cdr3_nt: TGTGCCAGCAGGGGGGCGCGTAAGAACACTGAAGCTTTCTTT
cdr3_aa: CASRGARKNTEAFF

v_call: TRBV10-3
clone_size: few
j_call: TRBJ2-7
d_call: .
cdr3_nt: TGTGCCACCGAGACCGGGACGGCCAACTCCTACGAGCAGTACTTC
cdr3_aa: CATETGTANSYEQYF

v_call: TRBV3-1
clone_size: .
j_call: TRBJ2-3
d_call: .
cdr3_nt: TGTGCCAGCAGCCAAGATTCTAGCACAGATACGCAGTATTTT
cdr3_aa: CASSQDSSTDTQYF

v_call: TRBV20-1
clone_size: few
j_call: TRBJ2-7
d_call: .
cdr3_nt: TGCAGTGCTAGTGCCCGCCGCTACGAGCAGTACTTC
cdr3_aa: CSASARRYEQYF

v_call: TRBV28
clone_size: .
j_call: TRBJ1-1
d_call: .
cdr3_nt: TGTGCCAGCAGTGGTCCGGACGTCCTCACTGAAGCTTTCTTT
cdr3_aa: CASSGPDVLTEAFF

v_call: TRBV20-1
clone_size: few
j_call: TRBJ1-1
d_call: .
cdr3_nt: TGCAGTGCTAGACATGAGCGGGGGGCGGACACTGAAGCTTTCTTT
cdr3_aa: CSARHERGADTEAFF

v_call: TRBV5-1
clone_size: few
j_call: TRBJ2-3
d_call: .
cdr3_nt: TGCGCCAGCAGCTTGGTTGGACAGAGGAGGAGGATCACAGATACGCAGTATTTT
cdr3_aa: CASSLVGQRRRITDTQYF

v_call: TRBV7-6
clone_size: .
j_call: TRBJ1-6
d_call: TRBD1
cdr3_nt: TGTGTCAGCAGCTTAGAGACAGGGGGCTTATCACCCCTCCACTTT
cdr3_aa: CVSSLETGGLSPLHF

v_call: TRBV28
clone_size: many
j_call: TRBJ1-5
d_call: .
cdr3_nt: TGTGCCAGCAGTTTCGGGGGAAGACGCAATCAGCCCCAGCATTTT
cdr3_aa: CASSFGGRRNQPQHF

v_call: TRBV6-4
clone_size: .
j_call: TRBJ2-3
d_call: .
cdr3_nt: TGTGCCAGCAGTGACACTGGGGGGAAAGATACGCAGTATTTT
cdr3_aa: CASSDTGGKDTQYF

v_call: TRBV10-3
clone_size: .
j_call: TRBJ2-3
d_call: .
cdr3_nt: TGTGCCATCAGTGAGAAAACCGATGTCACAGATACGCAGTATTTT
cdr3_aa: CAISEKTDVTDTQYF

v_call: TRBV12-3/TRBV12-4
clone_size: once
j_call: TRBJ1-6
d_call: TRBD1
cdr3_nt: TGTGCCAGCAGTTTCACAGGGGGTAATTCACCCCTCCACTTT
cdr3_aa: CASSFTGGNSPLHF

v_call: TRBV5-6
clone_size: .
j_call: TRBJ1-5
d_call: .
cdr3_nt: TGTGCCAGCCGACGAGGGGTTGGTAGCAATCAGCCCCAGCATTTT
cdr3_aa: CASRRGVGSNQPQHF

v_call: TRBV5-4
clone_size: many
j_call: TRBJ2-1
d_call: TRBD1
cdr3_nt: TGTGCCAGCAGCTTGGTCGGGACAGTCGAATACAATGAGCAGTTCTTC
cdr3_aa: CASSLVGTVEYNEQFF

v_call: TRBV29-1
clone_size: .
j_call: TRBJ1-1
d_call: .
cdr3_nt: TGCAGCGTCAAAGGGGGGGGCGGCACTGAAGCTTTCTTT
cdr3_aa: CSVKGGGGTEAFF

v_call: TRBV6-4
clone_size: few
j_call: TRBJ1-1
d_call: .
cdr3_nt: TGTGCCAGCAGTGACTCCCCCCGGGCAGGGTTCACTGAAGCTTTCTTT
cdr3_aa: CASSDSPRAGFTEAFF

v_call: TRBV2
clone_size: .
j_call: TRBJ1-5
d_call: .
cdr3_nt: TGTGCCAGCAGGGGGCACGGACACGAGATAACTGGGCCCCAGCATTTT
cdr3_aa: CASRGHGHEITGPQHF

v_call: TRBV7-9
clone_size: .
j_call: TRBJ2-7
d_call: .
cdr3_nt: TGTGCCAGCAGCTTAGGTTCAGGGAATCTGGACGAGCAGTACTTC
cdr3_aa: CASSLGSGNLDEQYF

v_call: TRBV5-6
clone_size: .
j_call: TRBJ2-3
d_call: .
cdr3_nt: TGTGCCAGCAGCTTGGCCGCAGGGGTTAGCACAGATACGCAGTATTTT
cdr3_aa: CASSLAAGVSTDTQYF

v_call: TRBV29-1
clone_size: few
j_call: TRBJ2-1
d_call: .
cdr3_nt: TGCAGCGCGGACAGCGGCTACAATGAGCAGTTCTTC
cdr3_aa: CSADSGYNEQFF

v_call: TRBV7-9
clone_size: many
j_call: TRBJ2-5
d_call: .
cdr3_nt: TGTGCCAGCAGCCGAGGGGGGGAATGGGAGACCCAGTACTTC
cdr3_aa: CASSRGGEWETQYF

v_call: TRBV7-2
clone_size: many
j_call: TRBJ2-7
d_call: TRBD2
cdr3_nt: TGTGCCAGCAGCGGCCGTAGCGGGGAGGTCGAGCAGTACTTC
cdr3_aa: CASSGRSGEVEQYF

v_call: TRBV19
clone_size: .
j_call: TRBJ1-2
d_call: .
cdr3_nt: TGTGCCAGTAGTAACCTGCCGGGACAATGGGGCTACACCTTC
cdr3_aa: CASSNLPGQWGYTF

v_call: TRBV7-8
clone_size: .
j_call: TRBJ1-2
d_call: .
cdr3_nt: TGTGCCAGCAGCCGGACGCAAACTAACTATGGCTACACCTTC
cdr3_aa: CASSRTQTNYGYTF

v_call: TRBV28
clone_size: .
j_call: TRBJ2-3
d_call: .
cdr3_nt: TGTGCCAGCAGGATCACAGATACGCAGTATTTT
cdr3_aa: CASRITDTQYF

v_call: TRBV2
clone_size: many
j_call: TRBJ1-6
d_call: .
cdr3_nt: TGTGCCAGCAGTGACGCCACCGGACAGATTTATAACCCACCCCTCCACTTT
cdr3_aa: CASSDATGQIYNPPLHF

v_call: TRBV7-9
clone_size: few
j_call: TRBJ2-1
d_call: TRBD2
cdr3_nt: TGTGCCAGCACCTTAGCGGGGAACGGAGTAAATGAGCAGTTCTTC
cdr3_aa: CASTLAGNGVNEQFF

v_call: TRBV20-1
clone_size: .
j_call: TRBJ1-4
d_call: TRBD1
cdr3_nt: TGCAGTGCTGACAGGGGGGACGGCGAAAAACTGTTTTTT
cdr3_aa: CSADRGDGEKLFF

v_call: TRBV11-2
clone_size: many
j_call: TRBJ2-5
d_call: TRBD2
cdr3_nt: TGTGCCAGCACCCCGGGGGGAGGGCAAGAGACCCAGTACTTC
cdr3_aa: CASTPGGGQETQYF

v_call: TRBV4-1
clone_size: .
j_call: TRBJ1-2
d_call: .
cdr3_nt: TGCGCCAGCAGCCAAGAAAGTCGCTATGGCTACACCTTC
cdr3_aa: CASSQESRYGYTF

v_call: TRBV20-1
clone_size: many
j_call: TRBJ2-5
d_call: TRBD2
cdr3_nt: TGCAGTGCTAGCTCCACGGGGGGGCAAGAGACCCAGTACTTC
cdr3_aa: CSASSTGGQETQYF

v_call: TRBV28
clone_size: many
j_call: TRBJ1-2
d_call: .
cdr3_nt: TGTGCCAGCAGTTTATCGCGGGGGTGGTATGGCTACACCTTC
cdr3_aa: CASSLSRGWYGYTF

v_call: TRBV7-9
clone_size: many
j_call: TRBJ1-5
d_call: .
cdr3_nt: TGTGCCAGCAGCCACGGGGCCCACAGTGTTCAACAGCCCCAGCATTTT
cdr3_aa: CASSHGAHSVQQPQHF

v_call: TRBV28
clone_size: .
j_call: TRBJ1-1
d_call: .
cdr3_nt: TGTGCCAGCAGTACTGACCTCTTGAACACTGAAGCTTTCTTT
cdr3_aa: CASSTDLLNTEAFF

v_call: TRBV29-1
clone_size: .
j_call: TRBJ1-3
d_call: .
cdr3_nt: TGCAGCGGTTACAGGCCCTCCTACTCTGGAAACACCATATATTTT
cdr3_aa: CSGYRPSYSGNTIYF

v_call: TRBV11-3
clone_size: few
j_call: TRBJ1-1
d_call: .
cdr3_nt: TGTGCCAGCAGCTTAGATCTAGGGGGCACTGAAGCTTTCTTT
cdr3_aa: CASSLDLGGTEAFF

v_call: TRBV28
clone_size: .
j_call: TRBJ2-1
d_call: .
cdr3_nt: TGTGCCAGCAGTGGGGGGGACAAGCTCTTATTCTCCTACAATGAGCAGTTCTTC
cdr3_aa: CASSGGDKLLFSYNEQFF

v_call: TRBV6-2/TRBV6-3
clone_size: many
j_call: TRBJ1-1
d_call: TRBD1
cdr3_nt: TGTGCCAGCAAAACAGGGGAGAACACTGAAGCTTTCTTT
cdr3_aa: CASKTGENTEAFF

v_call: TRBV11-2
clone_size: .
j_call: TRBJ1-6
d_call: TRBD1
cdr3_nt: TGTGCCAGCAGCTTAGCAGGGGGAAGTGGAAGTTCACCCCTCCACTTT
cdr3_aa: CASSLAGGSGSSPLHF

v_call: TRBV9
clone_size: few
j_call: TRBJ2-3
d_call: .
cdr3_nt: TGTGCCAGCAGCGTAGGACCCCCCAATAGCGGAGGCACAGATACGCAGTATTTT
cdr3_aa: CASSVGPPNSGGTDTQYF

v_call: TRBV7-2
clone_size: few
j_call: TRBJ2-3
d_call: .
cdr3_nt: TGTGCCAGCAGCGTGACATCTACAAGCACAGATACGCAGTATTTT
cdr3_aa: CASSVTSTSTDTQYF

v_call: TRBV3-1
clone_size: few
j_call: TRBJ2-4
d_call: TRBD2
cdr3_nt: TGTGCCAGCAGCCAAGTTAGCGGGGGAGCCAAAAACATTCAGTACTTC
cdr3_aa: CASSQVSGGAKNIQYF

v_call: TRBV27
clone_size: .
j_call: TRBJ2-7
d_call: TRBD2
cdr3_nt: TGTGCCAGCATCGCTAGCGGGGCCCCCTACGAGCAGTACTTC
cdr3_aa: CASIASGAPYEQYF

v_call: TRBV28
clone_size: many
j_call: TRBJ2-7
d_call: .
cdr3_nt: TGTGCCAGCAGTTTACAAAATTCCTACGAGCAGTACTTC
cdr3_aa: CASSLQNSYEQYF

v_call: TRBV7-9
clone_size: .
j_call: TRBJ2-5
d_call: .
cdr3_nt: TGTGCCAGCAGCCCAGAGGGACATCTTTCAGGGCAAGAGACCCAGTACTTC
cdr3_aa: CASSPEGHLSGQETQYF

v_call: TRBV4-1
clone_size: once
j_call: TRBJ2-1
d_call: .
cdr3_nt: TGTGCCAGCAGCCAAGATTTTCAGGGGATCGGTGAGCAGTTCTTC
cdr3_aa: CASSQDFQGIGEQFF

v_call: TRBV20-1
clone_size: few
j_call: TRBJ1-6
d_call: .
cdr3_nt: TGCAGTGCTAGAGCCGCAGGGTCCTATAATTCACCCCTCCACTTT
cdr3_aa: CSARAAGSYNSPLHF

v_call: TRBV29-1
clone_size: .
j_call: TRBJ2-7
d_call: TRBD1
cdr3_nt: TGCAGCGTTGGTCGGGGACAGGCCCGATCATCCTACGAGCAGTACTTC
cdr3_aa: CSVGRGQARSSYEQYF

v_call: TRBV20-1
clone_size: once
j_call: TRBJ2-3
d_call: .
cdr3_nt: TGCAGTGCTCTTGCGCAGGGCACAGATACGCAGTATTTT
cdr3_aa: CSALAQGTDTQYF

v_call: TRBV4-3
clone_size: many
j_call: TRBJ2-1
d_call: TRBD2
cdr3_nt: TGCGCCAGCGCCCCGAGAACTAGCGCTACCAATGAGCAGTTCTTC
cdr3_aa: CASAPRTSATNEQFF